This TCR beta chain was obtained from a study of early T cells in non-severe SARS-CoV-2 infection. At the level of the study: The study sequenced bulk RNA from unsorted whole blood, with chains unpaired. Study-wide results and caveats: Comparison of clonotypes with VDJdb favored anti-spike CD8 responses while missing private and CD4 specificities.

Comment on this clonotype: Its cognate antigen is unknown.

Individual cDNA molecules were tagged with unique molecular identifiers. In TCRdb, the 5' RACE reads were re-called with MiXCR into one record per CDR3 protein. The table has tens of thousands of distinct CDR3 sequences, roughly 6% seen once; the top ten hold roughly 7.8%. Germline lookup yields CDR1 LGHNA and CDR2 YSLEER. This CDR3 comprises 15 residues. V lost 3 bases, J lost 0 bases, and 5 bases stayed unmatched. The J gene is TRBJ2-7, the V gene TRBV4-3; 7 nucleotides line up with TRBD2. Sequencing was done on a sample of whole blood. This TCR was sampled from an adult who was a healthcare worker with PCR-confirmed SARS-CoV-2 infection or an uninfected control (not recorded which). The CDR3 bases are TGCGCCAGCAGCCATGAGCGGGGTAGCTCCTACGAGCAGTACTTC. The encoded protein is CASSHERGSSYEQYF.